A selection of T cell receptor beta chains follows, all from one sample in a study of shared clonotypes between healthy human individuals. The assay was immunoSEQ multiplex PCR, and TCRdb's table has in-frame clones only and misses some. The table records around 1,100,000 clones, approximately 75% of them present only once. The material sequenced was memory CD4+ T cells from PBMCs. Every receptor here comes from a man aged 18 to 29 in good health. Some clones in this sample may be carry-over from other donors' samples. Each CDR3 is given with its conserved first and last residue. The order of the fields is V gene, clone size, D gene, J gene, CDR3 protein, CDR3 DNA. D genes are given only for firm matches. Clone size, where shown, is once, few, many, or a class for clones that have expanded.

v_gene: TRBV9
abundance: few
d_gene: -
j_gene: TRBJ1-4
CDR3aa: CASSPREGGRGEKLFF
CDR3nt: TGTGCCAGCAGCCCACGGGAGGGAGGCAGGGGAGAAAAACTGTTTTTT

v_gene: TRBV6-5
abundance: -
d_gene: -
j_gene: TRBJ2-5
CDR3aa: CASSYSSRGEETQYF
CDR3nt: TGTGCCAGCAGTTACTCGAGCAGGGGGGAAGAGACCCAGTACTTC

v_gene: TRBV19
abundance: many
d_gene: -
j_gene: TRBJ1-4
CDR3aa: CASSIAGEKLFF
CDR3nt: TGTGCCAGTAGTATAGCCGGTGAAAAACTGTTTTTT

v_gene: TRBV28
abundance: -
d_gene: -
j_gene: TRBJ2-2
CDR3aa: CASSLGGNTGELFF
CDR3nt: TGTGCCAGCAGTTTGGGTGGGAACACCGGGGAGCTGTTTTTT

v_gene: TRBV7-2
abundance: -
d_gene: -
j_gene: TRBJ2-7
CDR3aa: CASRVSRDNYEQYF
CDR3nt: TGTGCCAGCAGGGTAAGCAGGGATAACTACGAGCAGTACTTC

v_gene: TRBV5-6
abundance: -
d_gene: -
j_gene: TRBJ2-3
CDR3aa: CASSTRPSVGTDTQYF
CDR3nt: TGTGCCAGCAGCACGAGACCATCCGTTGGCACAGATACGCAGTATTTT

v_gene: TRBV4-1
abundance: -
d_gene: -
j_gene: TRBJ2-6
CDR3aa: CASSSTGGTGYSGANVLTF
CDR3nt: TGCGCCAGCAGCTCGACGGGAGGGACAGGGTACTCTGGGGCCAACGTCCTGACTTTC

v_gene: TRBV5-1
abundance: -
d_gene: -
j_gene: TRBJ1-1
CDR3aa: CASSLALGAYTEAFF
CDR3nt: TGCGCCAGCAGCTTGGCTCTGGGGGCGTACACTGAAGCTTTCTTT

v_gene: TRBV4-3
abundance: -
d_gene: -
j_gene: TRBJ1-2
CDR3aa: CASSQEHRENYGYTF
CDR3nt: TGCGCCAGCAGCCAAGAGCACAGGGAGAACTATGGCTACACCTTC

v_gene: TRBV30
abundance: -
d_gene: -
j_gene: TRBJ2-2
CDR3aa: CAWRWDGNTGELFF
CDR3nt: TGTGCCTGGAGGTGGGACGGTAACACCGGGGAGCTGTTTTTT

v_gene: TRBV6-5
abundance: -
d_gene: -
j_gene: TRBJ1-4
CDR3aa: CASRGYATNEKLFF
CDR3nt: TGTGCCAGCAGGGGGTACGCAACTAATGAAAAACTGTTTTTT

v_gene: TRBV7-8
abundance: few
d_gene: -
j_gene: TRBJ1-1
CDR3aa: CASSLATGTEAFF
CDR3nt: TGTGCCAGCAGCTTAGCCACAGGGACGGAAGCTTTCTTT

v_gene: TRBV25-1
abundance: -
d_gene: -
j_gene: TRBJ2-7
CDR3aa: CASSEFLLRGEQYF
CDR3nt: TGTGCCAGCAGTGAATTTCTGCTACGCGGCGAGCAGTACTTC

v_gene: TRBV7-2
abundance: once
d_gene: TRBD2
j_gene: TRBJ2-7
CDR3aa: CASSVGISGNYEQYF
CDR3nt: TGTGCCAGCAGCGTAGGCATTAGCGGGAACTACGAGCAGTACTTC

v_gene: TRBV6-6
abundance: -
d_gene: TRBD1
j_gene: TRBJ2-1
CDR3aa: CASSNRGQGGNEQFF
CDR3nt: TGTGCCAGCAGCAACAGAGGACAGGGCGGCAATGAGCAGTTCTTC

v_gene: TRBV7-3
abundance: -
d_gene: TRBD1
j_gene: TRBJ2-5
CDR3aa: CASSLSGQAETQYF
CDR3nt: TGTGCCAGCAGCTTATCCGGACAGGCGGAGACCCAGTACTTC

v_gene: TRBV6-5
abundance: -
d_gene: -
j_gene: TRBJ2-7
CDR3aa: CASSPSRYEQYF
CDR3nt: TGTGCCAGCAGCCCATCGCGTTACGAGCAGTACTTC

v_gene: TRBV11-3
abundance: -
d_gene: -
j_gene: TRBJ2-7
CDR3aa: CASSGQGSEQYF
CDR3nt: TGTGCCAGCAGCGGTCAGGGGTCCGAGCAGTACTTC

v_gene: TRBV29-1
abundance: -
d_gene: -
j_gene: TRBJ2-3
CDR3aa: CSAEYQSTDTQYF
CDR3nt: TGCAGCGCTGAATACCAAAGCACAGATACGCAGTATTTT

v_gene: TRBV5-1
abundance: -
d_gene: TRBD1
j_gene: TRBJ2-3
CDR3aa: CASRETGSTDTQYF
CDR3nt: TGCGCCAGCAGGGAGACAGGGAGCACAGATACGCAGTATTTT

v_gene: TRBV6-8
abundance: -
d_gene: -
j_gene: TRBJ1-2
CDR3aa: CASSPGENYGYTF
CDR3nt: TGTGCCAGCAGCCCCGGAGAAAACTATGGCTACACCTTC

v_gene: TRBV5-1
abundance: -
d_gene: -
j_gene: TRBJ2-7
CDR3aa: CASSLTAYGYEQYF
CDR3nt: TGCGCCAGCAGCTTGACGGCCTATGGGTACGAGCAGTACTTC

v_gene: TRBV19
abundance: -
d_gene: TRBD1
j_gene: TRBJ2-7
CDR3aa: CASRQTRATGVTGEQYF
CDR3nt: TGTGCCAGTAGGCAAACAAGGGCGACAGGGGTCACGGGGGAGCAGTACTTC

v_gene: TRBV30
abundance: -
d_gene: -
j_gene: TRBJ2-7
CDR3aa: CAWSVTVAYEQYF
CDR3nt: TGTGCCTGGAGTGTAACAGTCGCCTACGAGCAGTACTTC

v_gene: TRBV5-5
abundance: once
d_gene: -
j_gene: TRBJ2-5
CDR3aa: CASRPGVGSQETQYF
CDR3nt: TGTGCCAGCAGACCAGGGGTGGGCTCCCAAGAGACCCAGTACTTC

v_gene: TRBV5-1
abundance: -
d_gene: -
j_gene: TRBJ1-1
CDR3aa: CASSLVRGNTEAFF
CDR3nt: TGCGCCAGCAGCTTGGTTCGGGGGAACACTGAAGCTTTCTTT

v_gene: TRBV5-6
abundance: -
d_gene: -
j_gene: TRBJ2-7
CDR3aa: CASSLGERGYEQYF
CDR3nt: TGTGCCAGCAGCTTGGGGGAGAGGGGCTACGAGCAGTACTTC

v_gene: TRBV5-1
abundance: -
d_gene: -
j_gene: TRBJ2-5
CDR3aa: CASSLSRQDETQYF
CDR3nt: TGCGCCAGCAGCTTAAGTAGACAGGACGAGACCCAGTACTTC

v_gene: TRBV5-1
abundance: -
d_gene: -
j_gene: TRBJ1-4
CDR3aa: CASSDSNEKLFF
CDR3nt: TGCGCCAGCAGCGATTCGAATGAAAAACTGTTTTTT

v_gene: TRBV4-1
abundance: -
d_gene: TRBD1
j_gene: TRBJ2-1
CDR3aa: CASSQTGVSYNEQFF
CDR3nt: TGCGCCAGCAGCCAGACAGGGGTCTCCTACAATGAGCAGTTCTTC

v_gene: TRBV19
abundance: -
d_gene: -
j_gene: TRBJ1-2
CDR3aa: CASSPLGLSNYGYTF
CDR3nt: TGTGCCAGTAGCCCACTGGGCTTAAGTAACTATGGCTACACCTTC

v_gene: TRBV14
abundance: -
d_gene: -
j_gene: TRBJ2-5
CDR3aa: CASLSGRLRRETQYF
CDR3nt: TGTGCCTCGCTCAGCGGAAGACTGCGACGGGAGACCCAGTACTTC

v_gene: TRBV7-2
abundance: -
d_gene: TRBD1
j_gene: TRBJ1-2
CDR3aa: CASSPRQGAFGYTF
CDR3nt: TGTGCCAGCAGCCCACGACAGGGGGCATTTGGCTACACCTTC

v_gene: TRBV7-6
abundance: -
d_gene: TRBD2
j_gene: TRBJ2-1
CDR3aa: CASSLNTGTSGRSSYNEQFF
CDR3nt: TGTGCCAGCAGCCTAAATACCGGGACTAGCGGGCGAAGCTCCTACAATGAGCAGTTCTTC

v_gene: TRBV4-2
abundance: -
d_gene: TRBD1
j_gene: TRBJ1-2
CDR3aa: CASSQPTGEGYGYTF
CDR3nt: TGTGCCAGCAGCCAGCCGACAGGGGAAGGCTATGGCTACACCTTC

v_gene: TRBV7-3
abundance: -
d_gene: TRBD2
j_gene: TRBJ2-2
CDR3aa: CASSLGWGLAESGELFF
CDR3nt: TGTGCCAGCAGCTTAGGTTGGGGACTAGCGGAATCCGGGGAGCTGTTTTTT

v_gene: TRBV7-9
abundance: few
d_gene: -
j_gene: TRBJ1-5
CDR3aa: CASSRGGGNQPQHF
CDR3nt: TGTGCCAGCAGTCGGGGGGGCGGCAATCAGCCCCAGCATTTT

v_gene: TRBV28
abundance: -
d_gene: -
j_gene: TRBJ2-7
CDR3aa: CASSLDNRAVGSYEQYF
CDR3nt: TGTGCCAGCAGTTTGGACAACAGGGCCGTCGGATCCTACGAGCAGTACTTC

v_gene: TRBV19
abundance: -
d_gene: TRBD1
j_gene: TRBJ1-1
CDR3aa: CASGSTGSIWTEAFF
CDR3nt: TGTGCCAGTGGATCGACAGGGTCGATTTGGACTGAAGCTTTCTTT

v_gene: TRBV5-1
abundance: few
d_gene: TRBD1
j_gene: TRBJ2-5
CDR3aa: CASSLAGQGETQYF
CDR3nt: TGCGCCAGCAGCTTGGCCGGACAGGGAGAGACCCAGTACTTC

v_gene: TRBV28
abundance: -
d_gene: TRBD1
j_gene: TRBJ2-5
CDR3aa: CASSGTGGVETQYF
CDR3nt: TGTGCCAGCAGTGGGACAGGGGGCGTAGAGACCCAGTACTTC

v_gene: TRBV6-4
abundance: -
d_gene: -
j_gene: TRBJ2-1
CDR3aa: CASSALWGSYNEQFF
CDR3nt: TGTGCCAGCAGTGCGCTTTGGGGCTCCTACAATGAGCAGTTCTTC

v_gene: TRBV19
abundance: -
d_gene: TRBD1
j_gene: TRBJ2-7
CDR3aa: CASSSAGTGFYEQYF
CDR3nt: TGTGCCAGTAGTAGTGCCGGGACAGGGTTCTACGAGCAGTACTTC

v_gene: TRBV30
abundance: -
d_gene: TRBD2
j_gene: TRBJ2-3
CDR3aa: CAWSVTSGRTDTQYF
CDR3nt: TGTGCCTGGAGTGTGACTAGCGGGCGCACAGATACGCAGTATTTT

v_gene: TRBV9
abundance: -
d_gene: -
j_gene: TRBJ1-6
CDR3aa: CASSVDSYNSPLHF
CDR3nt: TGTGCCAGCAGCGTAGACTCCTATAATTCACCCCTCCACTTT

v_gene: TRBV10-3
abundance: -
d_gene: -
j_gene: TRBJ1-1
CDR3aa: CAISAAGAKTEAFF
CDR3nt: TGTGCCATCAGTGCTGCAGGGGCCAAAACTGAAGCTTTCTTT

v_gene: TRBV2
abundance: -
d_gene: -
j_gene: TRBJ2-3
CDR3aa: CASSEYWGDTQYF
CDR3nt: TGTGCCAGCAGTGAATATTGGGGAGATACGCAGTATTTT

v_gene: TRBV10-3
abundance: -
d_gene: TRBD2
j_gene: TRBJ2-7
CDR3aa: CAISASGTSYEQYF
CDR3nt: TGTGCCATCTCGGCTAGCGGTACCTCCTACGAGCAGTACTTC

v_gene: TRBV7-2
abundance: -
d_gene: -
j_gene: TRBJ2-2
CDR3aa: CASSLVGADTGELFF
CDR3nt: TGTGCCAGCAGCTTAGTGGGGGCTGACACCGGGGAGCTGTTTTTT

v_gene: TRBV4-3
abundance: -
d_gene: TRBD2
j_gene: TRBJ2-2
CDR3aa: CASSQDGPLIAGSTGELFF
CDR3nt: TGCGCCAGCAGCCAAGATGGCCCCCTAATAGCGGGGTCCACCGGGGAGCTGTTTTTT

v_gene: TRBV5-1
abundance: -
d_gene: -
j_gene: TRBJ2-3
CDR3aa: CASSLMDASDTQYF
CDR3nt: TGCGCCAGCAGCTTAATGGACGCCTCCGATACGCAGTATTTT

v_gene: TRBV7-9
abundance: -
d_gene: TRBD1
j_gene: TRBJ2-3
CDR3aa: CASSMDRAPYTQYF
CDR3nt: TGTGCCAGCAGCATGGACAGGGCCCCCTATACGCAGTATTTT

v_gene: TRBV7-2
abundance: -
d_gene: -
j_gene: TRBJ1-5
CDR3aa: CASSPDRRIQPQHF
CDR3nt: TGTGCCAGCAGTCCAGACAGGAGGATTCAGCCCCAGCATTTT

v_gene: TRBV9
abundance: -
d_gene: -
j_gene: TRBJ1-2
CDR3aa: CASSVGPGANYGYTF
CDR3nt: TGTGCCAGCAGCGTAGGTCCAGGAGCTAACTATGGCTACACCTTC

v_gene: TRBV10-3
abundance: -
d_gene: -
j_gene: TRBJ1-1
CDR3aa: CAISGQVNTEAFF
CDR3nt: TGTGCCATCAGTGGGCAGGTGAACACTGAAGCTTTCTTT

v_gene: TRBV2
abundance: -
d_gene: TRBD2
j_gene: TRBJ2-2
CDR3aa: CASPPLTSGSGGELFF
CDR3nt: TGTGCCAGCCCACCGTTGACTAGCGGGAGTGGCGGGGAGCTGTTTTTT

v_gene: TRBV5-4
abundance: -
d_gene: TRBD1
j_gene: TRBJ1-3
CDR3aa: CASSQISQGRGNTIYF
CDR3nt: TGTGCCAGCAGCCAAATCTCACAGGGGCGTGGAAACACCATATATTTT

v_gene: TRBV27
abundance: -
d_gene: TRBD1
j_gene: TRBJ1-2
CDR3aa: CASSRGRTGDGYGYTF
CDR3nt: TGTGCCAGCAGCCGGGGGAGGACAGGGGACGGGTATGGCTACACCTTC

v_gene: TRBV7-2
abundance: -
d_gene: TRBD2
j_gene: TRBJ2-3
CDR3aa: CASSSQGLGADTQYF
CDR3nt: TGTGCCAGCAGCTCCCAGGGACTAGGGGCCGATACGCAGTATTTT

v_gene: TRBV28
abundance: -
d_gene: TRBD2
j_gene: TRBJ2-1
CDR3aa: CASSPGTSLAEQFF
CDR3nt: TGTGCCAGCAGTCCCGGGACTAGCCTGGCTGAGCAGTTCTTC